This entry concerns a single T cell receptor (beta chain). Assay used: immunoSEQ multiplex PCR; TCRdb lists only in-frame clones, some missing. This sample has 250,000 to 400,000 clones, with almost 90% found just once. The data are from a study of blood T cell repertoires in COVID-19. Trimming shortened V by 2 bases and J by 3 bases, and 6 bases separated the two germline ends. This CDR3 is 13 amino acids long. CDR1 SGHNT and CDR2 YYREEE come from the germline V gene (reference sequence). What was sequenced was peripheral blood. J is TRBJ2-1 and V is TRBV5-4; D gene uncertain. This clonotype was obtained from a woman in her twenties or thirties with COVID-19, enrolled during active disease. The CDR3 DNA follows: TGTGCCAGCAGCTTAGACAACTACAATGAGCAGTTCTTC. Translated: CASSLDNYNEQFF.